Detailed here is one TCR beta chain. Germline V gene sequence: CDR1 MNHEY, CDR2 SVGAGI. The CDR3 contains 13 residues. V dropped 7 bases and J dropped 5 bases, with 14 bases sitting between them. Data came from immunoSEQ multiplex PCR; TCRdb stores just in-frame clones and leaves some out. In the table there are some 6,600 clones, about two thirds of which are singletons. This sample stems from a study of tumor-infiltrating lymphocytes in localized non-small cell lung cancer. Sequences were obtained from lung tumor tissue. This clonotype was obtained from a human donor with non-small cell lung cancer. The J gene is TRBJ1-1, the V gene TRBV6-5; D gene unclear. Here the CDR3 DNA reads TGTGCCAGCACCCCCGTGGGAGGGACTGAAGCTTTCTTT. It specifies CASTPVGGTEAFF.